Below, 9 T cell receptor beta chains from the same sample are listed, as sequenced in a study of cytomegalovirus exposure and HLA in healthy donors. Primers for the PCR totalled 60 Vbeta and 13 Jbeta. Data came from immunoSEQ multiplex PCR; TCRdb stores just in-frame clones and leaves some out. The table records some 150,000 clones, 70% to 80% of them present only once. The specimen sequenced was PBMCs. Receptors originate from a female donor in good health and CMV-seropositive.

This clone has a handful of counts. The rearrangement joins TRBV7-9 to TRBJ1-1, with TRBD1 matching over 7 bases. The CDR3 is 15 residues long. V dropped 4 bases and J dropped 7; count of bases not matched to a gene: 12. Germline CDR1 reads SEHNR; CDR2 reads FQNEAQ (reference sequence). This CDR3 is CASSSQGVSLSEAFF. The CDR3, as DNA: TGTGCCAGCAGCTCCCAGGGGGTTTCCCTCAGTGAAGCTTTCTTT.

This rearrangement joins TRBV9 to TRBJ1-6; 9 nucleotides align to TRBD1. The CDR3 is 17 amino acids. Trimming cost V 4 bases and J 5 bases; bases outside gene matches: 10. Germline-derived CDR1 and CDR2 are SGDLS and YYNGEE. DNA for the CDR3: TGTGCCAGCAGCCTACGACAGGGGGGGATCGATAATTCACCCCTCCACTTT. This encodes CASSLRQGGIDNSPLHF. The full variable domain, rest sourced from reference TRBV9 and TRBJ1-6, is DSGVTQTPKHLITATGQRVTLRCSPRSGDLSVYWYQQSLDQGLQFLIQYYNGEERAKGNILERFSAQQFPDLHSELNLSSLELGDSALYFCASSLRQGGIDNSPLHFGNGTRLTVT.

The chain recombines TRBV5-1 with TRBJ1-4; TRBD1 matches 8 bases. The CDR3 is made up of 17 amino acids. V trimming: 0 bases; J trimming: 8 bases; junction bases outside the gene matches: 12. Per germline, CDR1 SGHRS and CDR2 YFSETQ. This chain's CDR3 is CASSLGGFGQGLEKLFF. DNA of the CDR3: TGCGCCAGCAGCTTGGGAGGTTTCGGACAGGGTTTGGAAAAACTGTTTTTT.

The chain uses TRBV10-1 and TRBJ2-2; D gene unclear. The CDR3 runs to 14 residues. Trimming stripped 3 bases from V and 1 base from J, with 6 bases between. Germline CDR1 is WNHNN and CDR2 is SYGVQD (reference sequence). The CDR3 region has the DNA TGCGCCAGCAGTGAACTACGGAACACCGGGGAGCTGTTTTTT. As protein: CASSELRNTGELFF.

The CDR3 loop reads CASRKGTGDPYEQYF. The DNA for the CDR3 is TGTGCCAGCAGAAAAGGGACAGGGGACCCCTACGAGCAGTACTTC. The chain recombines TRBV27 with TRBJ2-7, with 10 bases matching TRBD1. The CDR3 runs 15 residues. Germline V lookup: CDR1 MNHEY, CDR2 SMNVEV (reference sequence). The V and J ends lost 6 bases and 2 bases, in that order; junction bases with no gene match: 7.

There are a few counts of this clone. As DNA, the CDR3 is TGTGCCACCGCGCCGGGACAGATCTCCTACGAGCAGTACTTC. It encodes CATAPGQISYEQYF. The chain has TRBV15 and TRBJ2-7; 7 bases are shared with TRBD1. In germline, CDR1 is LNHNV, CDR2 YYDKDF (reference sequence). V lost 8 bases, J lost 0 bases, and 7 bases stayed unmatched. CDR3 length equals 14 residues.

The J gene is TRBJ2-7, the V gene TRBV28; D gene unclear. The CDR3 consists of 12 residues. Trimming pared 2 bases from V and 4 bases from J, leaving 6 bases between. Germline V CDR1 and CDR2: MDHEN, SYDVKM. CDR3 DNA sequence: TGTGCCAGCAGTTTAATCGGTTACGAGCAGTACTTC. The encoded protein is CASSLIGYEQYF. Based on the CDR3 plus reference TRBV28 and TRBJ2-7, the full variable domain is DVKVTQSSRYLVKRTGEKVFLECVQDMDHENMFWYRQDPGLGLRLIYFSYDVKMKEKGDIPEGYSVSREKKERFSLILESASTNQTSMYLCASSLIGYEQYFGPGTRLTVT.

The rearrangement joins TRBV4-1 to TRBJ2-6; 7 bases agree with TRBD1. V lost 0 bases, J lost 0 bases, and 11 bases stayed unmatched. CDR3 length: 20 residues. Germline loops: CDR1 MGHRA, CDR2 YSYEKL. The CDR3 loop is CASSQESSTGLFSGANVLTF. CDR3 DNA: TGCGCCAGCAGCCAAGAAAGTTCGACAGGGCTATTCTCTGGGGCCAACGTCCTGACTTTC.

About this clone: Other DNA sequences within the sample encode an identical CDR3. This chain connects TRBV5-1 to TRBJ1-4; 7 nucleotides align to TRBD1. Germline V gene data show CDR1 as SGHRS and CDR2 as YFSETQ. The CDR3 runs to 13 residues. Trimming removed 2 bases from V and 7 bases from J; junction bases left unmatched: 2. In DNA form, the CDR3 reads TGCGCCAGCAGCTTAGGGGGCGGTGAAAAACTGTTTTTT. As protein: CASSLGGGEKLFF.